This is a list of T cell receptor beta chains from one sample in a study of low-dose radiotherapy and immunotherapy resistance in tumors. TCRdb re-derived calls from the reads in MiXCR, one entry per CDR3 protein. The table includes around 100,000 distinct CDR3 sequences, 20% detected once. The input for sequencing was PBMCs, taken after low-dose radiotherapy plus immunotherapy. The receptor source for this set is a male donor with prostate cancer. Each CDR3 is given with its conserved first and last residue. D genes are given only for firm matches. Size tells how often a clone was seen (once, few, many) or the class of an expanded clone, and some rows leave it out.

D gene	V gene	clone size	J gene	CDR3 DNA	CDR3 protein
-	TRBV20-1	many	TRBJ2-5	TGCAGTGCTAGGAGGCGACAAATATTCCAAGAGACCCAGTACTTC	CSARRRQIFQETQYF
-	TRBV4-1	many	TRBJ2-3	TGCGCCAGCAGCCAAGGGGTCCGCAGTTCGGGGAATACGCAGTATTTT	CASSQGVRSSGNTQYF
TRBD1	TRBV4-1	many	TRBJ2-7	TGCGCCAGCAGCCAAGAGACAGGGAACTCCTACGAGCAGTACTTC	CASSQETGNSYEQYF
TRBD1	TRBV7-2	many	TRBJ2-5	TGTGCCAGCAGCTCGACAGGGGAGTATGGAGAGACCCAGTACTTC	CASSSTGEYGETQYF
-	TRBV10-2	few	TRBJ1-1	TGCGCCAGCAGTGACAGGTGGCCCACTGAAGCTTTCTTT	CASSDRWPTEAFF
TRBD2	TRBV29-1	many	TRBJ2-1	TGCAGCGTTGTGTCGGGGGGTGCTATAGGAAATGAGCAGTTCTTC	CSVVSGGAIGNEQFF
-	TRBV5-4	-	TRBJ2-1	TGTGCCAGCAGCCTGAAAAATTTTTATGAGCAGTTCTTC	CASSLKNFYEQFF
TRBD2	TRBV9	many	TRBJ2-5	TGTGCCAGCAGCGTAGAGCGGGGGGGCCCCGAGACCCAGTACTTC	CASSVERGGPETQYF
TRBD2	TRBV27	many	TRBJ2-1	TGTGCCAGCTGTAGCGGGGGTCCCCACAATGAGCAGTTCTTC	CASCSGGPHNEQFF
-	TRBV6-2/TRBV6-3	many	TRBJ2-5	TGTGCCAGCAGTTACACAGAGACCCAGTACTTC	CASSYTETQYF
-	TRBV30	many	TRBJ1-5	TGTGCCTGGAGTGTAGGGGAGGGTCAGCCCCAGCATTTT	CAWSVGEGQPQHF
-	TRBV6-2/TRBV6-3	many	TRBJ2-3	TGTGCCAGCAGTGGGGGGGGGCCATATACGCAGTATTTT	CASSGGGPYTQYF
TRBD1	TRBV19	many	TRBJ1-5	TGTGCCAGTGGGACAGGGGATCAGCCCCAGCATTTT	CASGTGDQPQHF
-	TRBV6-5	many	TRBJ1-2	TGTGCCAGTTCCGGGTCTGACTATGGCTACACCTTC	CASSGSDYGYTF
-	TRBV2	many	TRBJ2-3	TGTGCCACGGGGCTTAGCACAGATACGCAGTATTTT	CATGLSTDTQYF
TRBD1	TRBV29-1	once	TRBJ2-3	TGCGGCGCCCACGGCGGGGGACAGGGTCCAGATACGCAGTATTTT	CGAHGGGQGPDTQYF
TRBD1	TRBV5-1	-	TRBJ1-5	TGCGCCAGCAGCCTCAACAGGGGGCAGCCCCAGCATTTT	CASSLNRGQPQHF
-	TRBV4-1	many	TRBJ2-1	TGCGCCAGCAGCCAAGAGACAACCACACCTGCCGGGGAGCAGTTCTTC	CASSQETTTPAGEQFF
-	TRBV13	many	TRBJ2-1	TGTGCCAGCAGCTTAACTACTAGCAGCCAGCAGTTCTTC	CASSLTTSSQQFF
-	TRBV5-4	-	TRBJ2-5	TGTGCCAGCAAGTCGCAGATTGATGGAGAGACCCAGTACTTC	CASKSQIDGETQYF
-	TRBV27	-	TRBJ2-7	TGTGCCAGCAGTTTATCAGGGAATGACGAGCAGTACTTC	CASSLSGNDEQYF
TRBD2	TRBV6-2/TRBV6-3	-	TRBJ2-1	TGTGCCAGCAGTTCTCCACCTAGCGGGAAGGGTGAGCAGTTCTTC	CASSSPPSGKGEQFF
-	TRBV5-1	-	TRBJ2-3	TGCGCCAGCAGCTTGGAGGCTAGAAAAACAGATACGCAGTATTTT	CASSLEARKTDTQYF
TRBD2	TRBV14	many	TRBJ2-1	TGTGCCAGCAGCCCCTACCGAGGACTAGGTAAGGGTGAGCAGTTCTTC	CASSPYRGLGKGEQFF
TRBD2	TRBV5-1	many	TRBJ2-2	TGCGCCAGCAGCCAGGAAGCGGGAAACACCGGGGAGCTGTTTTTT	CASSQEAGNTGELFF
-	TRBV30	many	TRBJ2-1	TGTGCAGGGAATTCGGGGGTCCAGCAGTTCTTC	CAGNSGVQQFF
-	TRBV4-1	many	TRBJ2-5	TGCGCCAGCAGCCAAGAGGGGGGCCAAGAGACCCAGTACTTC	CASSQEGGQETQYF
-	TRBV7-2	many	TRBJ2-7	TGTGCCAGCAGCTTAGTGTTGGGGGGCCAGTACGAGCAGTACTTC	CASSLVLGGQYEQYF
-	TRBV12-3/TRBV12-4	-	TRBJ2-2	-	CASSFSGGFTGELFFF
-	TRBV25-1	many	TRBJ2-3	TGTGCCAGCACCCCACCGTGGGGGCGGGGGAGCACAGATACGCAGTATTTT	CASTPPWGRGSTDTQYF
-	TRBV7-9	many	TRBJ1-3	TGTGCCAGCAGCCCCTCTGGAAACACCATATATTTT	CASSPSGNTIYF
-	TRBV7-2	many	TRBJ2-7	TGTGCCAGCAGCTCCGGTAGATACGAGCAGTACTTC	CASSSGRYEQYF
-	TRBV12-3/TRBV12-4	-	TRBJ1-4	TGTGCCAGCACTGCGGGACACAGTAATGAAAAACTGTTTTTT	CASTAGHSNEKLFF
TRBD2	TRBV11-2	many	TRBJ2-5	TGTGCCAGCAGCTTACGAACGGGACTAGGAAAAGAGACCCAGTACTTC	CASSLRTGLGKETQYF
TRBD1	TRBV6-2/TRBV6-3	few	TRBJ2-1	TGTGCCAGCAGTTACGCCCTTGGGGGGACAGGGCGGCTGTTCTTC	CASSYALGGTGRLFF
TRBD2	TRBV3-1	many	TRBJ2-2	TGTGCCAGCAGCCAAGGGGGACTAGCGGGGGGACCTGATTACTTCACCGGGGAGCTGTTTTTT	CASSQGGLAGGPDYFTGELFF
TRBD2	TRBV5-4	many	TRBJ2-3	TGTGCCAGCGCCAAAGCGGGGGCCACAGATACGCAGTATTTT	CASAKAGATDTQYF
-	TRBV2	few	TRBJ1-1	TGTGCCAGCTCAGGGTACACTGAAGCTTTCTTT	CASSGYTEAFF
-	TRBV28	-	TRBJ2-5	TGTGCCAGCAGTACACAGGGATCGGAGACCCAGTACTTC	CASSTQGSETQYF
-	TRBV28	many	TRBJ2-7	TGTGCCAGCAGTCTAGACACGTACGAGCAGTACTTC	CASSLDTYEQYF
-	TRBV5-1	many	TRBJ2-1	TGCGCCAGCAGCTTGTGGTTAGCGGAACCTACCTACAATGAGCAGTTCTTC	CASSLWLAEPTYNEQFF
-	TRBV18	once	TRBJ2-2	TGTGCCAGCTCGTGGGCAGCATATACCGGGGAGCTGTTTTTT	CASSWAAYTGELFF
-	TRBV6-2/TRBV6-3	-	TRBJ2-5	TGTGCCAGCAGTCACACCGTCGAGACCCAGTACTTC	CASSHTVETQYF
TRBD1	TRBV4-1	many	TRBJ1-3	TGCGCCAGCAGCCAACCCAGACAGGGTTCTGGAAACACCATATATTTT	CASSQPRQGSGNTIYF
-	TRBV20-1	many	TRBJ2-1	TGCAGTGCTAGACCCGGCGGCACTTCGGATGAGCAGTTCTTC	CSARPGGTSDEQFF
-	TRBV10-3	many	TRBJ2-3	TGTGCCATCAGTGAAGGGGGAGGCACAGATACGCAGTATTTT	CAISEGGGTDTQYF
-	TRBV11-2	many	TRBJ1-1	TGTGCCAGCAGCTTTATCCCGGAGAACACTGAAGCTTTCTTT	CASSFIPENTEAFF
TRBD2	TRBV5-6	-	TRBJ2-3	TGTGCCAGCAGCTTACTAGCGGTGGCAGATACGCAGTATTTT	CASSLLAVADTQYF
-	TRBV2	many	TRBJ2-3	TGTGCCAGCGTGGGAGATGCAGATACGCAGTATTTT	CASVGDADTQYF
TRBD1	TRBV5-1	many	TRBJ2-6	TGCGCCAGCAGCTTCACGGACAGGGGAACCTCTGGGGCCAACGTCCTGACTTTC	CASSFTDRGTSGANVLTF
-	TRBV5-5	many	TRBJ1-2	TGTGCCAGCAGCTTGGCCGGTAATCCCAACTATGGCTACACCTTC	CASSLAGNPNYGYTF